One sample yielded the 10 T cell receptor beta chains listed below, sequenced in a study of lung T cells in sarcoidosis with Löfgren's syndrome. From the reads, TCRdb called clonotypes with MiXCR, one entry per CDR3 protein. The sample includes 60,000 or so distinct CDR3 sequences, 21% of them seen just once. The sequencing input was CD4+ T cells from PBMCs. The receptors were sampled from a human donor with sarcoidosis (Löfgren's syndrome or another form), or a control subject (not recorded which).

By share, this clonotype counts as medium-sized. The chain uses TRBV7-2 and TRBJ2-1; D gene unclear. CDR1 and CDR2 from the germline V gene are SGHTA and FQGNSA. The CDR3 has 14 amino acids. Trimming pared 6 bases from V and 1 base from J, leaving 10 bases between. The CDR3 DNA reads TGTGCCAGCAGTCCGGAACAATCCTACAATGAGCAGTTCTTC. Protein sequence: CASSPEQSYNEQFF.

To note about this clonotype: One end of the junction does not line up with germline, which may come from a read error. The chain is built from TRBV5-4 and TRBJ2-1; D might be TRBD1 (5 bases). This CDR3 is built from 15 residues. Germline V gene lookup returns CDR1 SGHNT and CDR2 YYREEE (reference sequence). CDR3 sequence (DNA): TGTGCCAGCAGCTTAAAGGGGAAAGGACACAATGGGCAGTTCTTC. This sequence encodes CASSLKGKGHNGQFF.

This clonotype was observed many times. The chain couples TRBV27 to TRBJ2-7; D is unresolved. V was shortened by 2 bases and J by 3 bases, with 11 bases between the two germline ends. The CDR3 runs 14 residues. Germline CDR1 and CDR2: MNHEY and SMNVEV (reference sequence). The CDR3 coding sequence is TGTGCCAGCAGTTTAAAGGGTGCAGGCTACGAGCAGTACTTC. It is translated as CASSLKGAGYEQYF.

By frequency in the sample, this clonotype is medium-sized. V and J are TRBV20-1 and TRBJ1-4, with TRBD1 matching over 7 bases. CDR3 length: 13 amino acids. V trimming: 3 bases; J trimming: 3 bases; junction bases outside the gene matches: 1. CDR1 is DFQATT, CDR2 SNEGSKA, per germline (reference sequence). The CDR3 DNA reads TGCAGTGCTAGTGGGACAGCTAATGAAAAACTGTTTTTT. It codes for CSASGTANEKLFF.

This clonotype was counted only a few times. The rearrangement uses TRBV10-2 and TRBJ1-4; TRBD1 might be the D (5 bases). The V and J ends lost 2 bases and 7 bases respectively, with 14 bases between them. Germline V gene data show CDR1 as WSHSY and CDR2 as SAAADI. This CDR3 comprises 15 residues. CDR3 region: CASSEEGAGREKLFF. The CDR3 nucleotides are TGCGCCAGCAGTGAGGAAGGGGCAGGGCGTGAAAAACTGTTTTTT.

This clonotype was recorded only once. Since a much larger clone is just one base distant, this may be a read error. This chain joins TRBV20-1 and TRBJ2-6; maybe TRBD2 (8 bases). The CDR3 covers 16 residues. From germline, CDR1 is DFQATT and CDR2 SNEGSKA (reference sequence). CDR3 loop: CSARAGGGGGASVLTF. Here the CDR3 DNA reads TGCAGTGCTAGAGCGGGAGGGGGCGGTGGGGCCAGCGTCCTGACTTTC.

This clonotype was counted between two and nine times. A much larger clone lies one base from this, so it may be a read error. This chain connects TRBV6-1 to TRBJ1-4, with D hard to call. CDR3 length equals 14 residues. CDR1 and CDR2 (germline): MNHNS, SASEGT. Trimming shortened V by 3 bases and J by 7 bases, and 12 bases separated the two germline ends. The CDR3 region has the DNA TGTGCCAGCAGTGAGTGGGCGAGGAGTGAAAAACTGTTTTTT. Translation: CASSEWARSEKLFF.

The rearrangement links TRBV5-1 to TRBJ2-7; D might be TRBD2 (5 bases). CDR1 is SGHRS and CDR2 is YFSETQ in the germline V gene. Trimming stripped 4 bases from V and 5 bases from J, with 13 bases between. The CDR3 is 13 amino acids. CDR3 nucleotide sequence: TGCGCCAGCAGCATGTGGCCGGAGGACGAGCAGTACGTC. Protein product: CASSMWPEDEQYV.

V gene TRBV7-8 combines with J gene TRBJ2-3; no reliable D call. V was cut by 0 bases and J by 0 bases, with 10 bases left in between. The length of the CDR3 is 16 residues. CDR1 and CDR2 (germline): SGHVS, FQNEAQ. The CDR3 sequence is CASSLAHYSSTDTQYF. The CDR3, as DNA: TGTGCCAGCAGCTTAGCGCACTACTCTAGCACAGATACGCAGTATTTT.

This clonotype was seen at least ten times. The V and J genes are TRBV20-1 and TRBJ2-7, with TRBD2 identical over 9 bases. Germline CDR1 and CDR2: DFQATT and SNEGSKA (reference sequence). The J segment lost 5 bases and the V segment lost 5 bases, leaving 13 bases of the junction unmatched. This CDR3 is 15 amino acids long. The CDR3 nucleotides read TGCAGTGCTCTCTTGACTAGCGGTGAAGGGAACGAGCAGTACTTC. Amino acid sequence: CSALLTSGEGNEQYF.